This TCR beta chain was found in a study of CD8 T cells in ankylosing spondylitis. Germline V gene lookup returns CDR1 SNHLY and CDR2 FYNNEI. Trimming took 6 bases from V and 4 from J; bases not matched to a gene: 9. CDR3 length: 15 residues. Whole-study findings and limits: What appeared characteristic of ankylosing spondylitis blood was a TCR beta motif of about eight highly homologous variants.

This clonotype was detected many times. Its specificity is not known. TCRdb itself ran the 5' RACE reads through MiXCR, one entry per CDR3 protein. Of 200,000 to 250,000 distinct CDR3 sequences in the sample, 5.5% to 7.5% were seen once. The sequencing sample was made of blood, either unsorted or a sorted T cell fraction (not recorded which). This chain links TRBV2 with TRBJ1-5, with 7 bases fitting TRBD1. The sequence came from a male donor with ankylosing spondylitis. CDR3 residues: CASRIDRDPNQPQHF. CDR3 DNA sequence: TGTGCCAGCAGGATAGACAGGGACCCGAATCAGCCCCAGCATTTT.